This T cell receptor beta chain was sequenced for a study of shared T cell receptors in the human thymus. Only in-frame clones appear in the TCRdb table, and some are missing; sequencing was by immunoSEQ multiplex PCR. Of 600,000 to 900,000 clones in the sample, roughly 85% were seen once. In germline, CDR1 is ENHRY, CDR2 SYGVKD. V lost 3 bases and J lost 4, with 15 bases in between. The CDR3 loop spans 15 amino acids. The data also belong to a second study, concerning human thymus T cells.

The chain carries TRBV10-3 and TRBJ1-1; TRBD1 might be the D (6 bases). This TCR came from a girl under two years old with a congenital heart defect. The sample comprised thymocytes. The CDR3 is CAISDPTGRGTEAFF. CDR3 bases: TGTGCCATCAGTGACCCGACAGGCCGGGGCACTGAAGCTTTCTTT.